The text below deals with one TCR beta chain. Its matching antigen is unknown. ViraFEST assay sequencing came after antigen-specific CD4+ T cells were expanded with viral peptide pools. Once cultured for 10 days, the cells underwent separation to obtain CD4+ T cells. PCR showed that the person got SARS-CoV-2 infection at some point between March and December 2020. The participants, recipients of two vaccine doses, got either BNT162b2 or mRNA-1273. V was pared by 0 bases and J by 10 bases, with 10 bases between. Germline V gene sequence: CDR1 SGHDN, CDR2 FVKESK. This CDR3 spans 13 amino acids. These data originate in a study of vaccination effects on CD4 cells after COVID-19. At the level of the study: Each of a few convalescent patients underwent sampling at an early and a late point after vaccination.

Profiled with immunoSEQ multiplex PCR; TCRdb holds only in-frame clones, not every one. Seen here are 13,000 to 15,000 clones, around three quarters observed once, and the top ten hold about 30%. The chain combines TRBV14 with TRBJ2-1; D is uncertain. The receptor's source is a human donor who had a prior SARS-CoV-2 infection. The source was CD4+ T cells from PBMCs cultured with HCoV-NL63 spike peptides, collected after COVID-19 vaccination. CDR3 region: CASSQDVLGEQFF. In DNA form, the CDR3 reads TGTGCCAGCAGCCAAGACGTTCTGGGAGAGCAGTTCTTC.